The 32 T cell receptor beta chains below come from one sample, sequenced in a study of CD39 and CD103 CD8 tumor-infiltrating T cells. The repertoire was sequenced with immunoSEQ multiplex PCR; TCRdb's copy has only in-frame clones and lacks some. The sample contains about 7,400 clones, around three fifths of which appear only once. Material for sequencing was CD8+ T cells sorted from blood. Subset given: total memory CD8 T cells (CD45RA-CCR7+/-) from blood or uninvolved lymph node. These receptors all come from a human donor with head and neck squamous cell carcinoma.

The chain uses TRBV7-9 and TRBJ2-1; 10 nucleotides agree with TRBD2. This CDR3 is 15 amino acids long. The germline V gene has CDR1 SEHNR and CDR2 FQNEAQ (reference sequence). After removal of 7 bases from V and 8 bases from J, the junction contained 11 bases not matched to a gene. CDR3 region: CASTPSGSSADEQFF. The CDR3 DNA reads as TGTGCCAGCACCCCTAGCGGGAGCTCCGCCGATGAGCAGTTCTTC.

V is TRBV6-6 and J is TRBJ2-7; 7 bases are shared with TRBD2. Germline CDR1 reads MNHNY; CDR2 reads SVGAGI (reference sequence). With 2 bases clipped from V and 3 bases from J, the junction kept 7 bases outside the gene matches. This CDR3 has 15 residues. This CDR3 is CASSYGSSGNYEQYF. The CDR3 nucleotides read TGTGCCAGCAGTTACGGCTCTAGCGGAAACTACGAGCAGTACTTC.

The genes are TRBV5-4 and TRBJ2-2; 7 bases are a match to TRBD1. The CDR3 totals 14 residues. Trimming cost V 4 bases and J 6 bases; bases outside gene matches: 6. Looked up from germline, CDR1 is SGHNT and CDR2 is YYREEE (reference sequence). The DNA for the CDR3 is TGTGCCAGCAGCCCAAACACAGGGGCCGGGGAGCTGTTTTTT. Protein: CASSPNTGAGELFF.

This clone was picked up a small number of times. This sequence joins TRBV11-3 and TRBJ1-4, with TRBD1 matching over 8 bases. Germline V gene lookup returns CDR1 SGHNT and CDR2 YENEEA. The length of the CDR3 is 18 residues. V shed 4 bases, J shed 8 bases, and the junction held 18 bases outside the gene matches. The CDR3: CASSCDYQGASGGEKLFF. The CDR3 bases are TGTGCCAGCAGCTGCGACTACCAGGGGGCATCCGGCGGAGAAAAACTGTTTTTT.

This clone appeared a single time. The chain couples TRBV21-1 to TRBJ1-1. TRBV21-1 is annotated as a pseudogene. CDR3 length: 15 amino acids. The CDR3 bases are TGTGCCAGCAGCAAAGGGCGGGAGGCGAACACTGAAGCTTTCTTT. It codes for CASSKGREANTEAFF.

The chain employs TRBV11-2 and TRBJ2-5; tentatively, D is TRBD1 (6 bases). Trimming left V 2 bases short and J 5 bases short, with 12 bases between. The germline V gene encodes CDR1 SGHAT and CDR2 FQNNGV. CDR3 length equals 14 residues. CDR3 DNA: TGTGCCAGCAGCTTATGGGCAGGGGACGAGACCCAGTACTTC. Translation: CASSLWAGDETQYF.

V and J are TRBV7-7 and TRBJ2-1; 12 nucleotides align to TRBD2. Trimming removed 1 base from V and 9 bases from J; junction bases left unmatched: 7. Germline lookup yields CDR1 SSHAT and CDR2 FNYEAQ (reference sequence). This CDR3 has 16 amino acids. The CDR3 nucleotides are TGTGCCAGCAGCTTAGTGGCTAGCGGGAGGGCGAGTGAGCAGTTCTTC. Its protein is CASSLVASGRASEQFF. The whole variable domain, filled in from reference TRBV7-7 and TRBJ2-1, reads GAGVSQSPRYKVTKRGQDVTLRCDPISSHATLYWYQQALGQGPEFLTYFNYEAQPDKSGLPSDRFSAERPEGSISTLTIQRTEQRDSAMYRCASSLVASGRASEQFFGPGTRLTVL.

This clone was seen only a few times. This chain connects TRBV7-2 to TRBJ2-2; 8 bases agree with TRBD2. CDR1 and CDR2 (germline): SGHTA, FQGNSA. Trimming cost V 3 bases and J 4 bases; bases outside gene matches: 13. CDR3 size: 18 residues. CDR3: CASSFSAGGSPSTGELFF. The CDR3 DNA sequence: TGTGCCAGCAGCTTTAGTGCGGGGGGCTCCCCTTCCACCGGGGAGCTGTTTTTT.

The V call is TRBV15, the J call TRBJ2-1; tentative D call: TRBD1 (6 bases). In germline, CDR1 is LNHNV, CDR2 YYDKDF (reference sequence). Trimming stripped 4 bases from V and 6 bases from J, with 13 bases between. This CDR3 has 14 amino acids. DNA for the CDR3: TGTGCCACCAGCATTGTTCCAGGGGTCAATGAGCAGTTCTTC. The encoded protein is CATSIVPGVNEQFF.

This clone showed up just a few times. This chain links TRBV6-1 with TRBJ2-6, with D possibly TRBD1 on 5 matching bases. Per germline, CDR1 MNHNS and CDR2 SASEGT. V was trimmed by 5 bases and J by 0 bases, leaving 8 bases between them. The CDR3 is 15 residues long. CDR3 DNA: TGTGCCAGCAGTCCGACAGTCTCTGGGGCCAACGTCCTGACTTTC. As protein: CASSPTVSGANVLTF.

The V and J genes are TRBV27 and TRBJ2-7; either TRBD1 or TRBD2 may fit D (5 bases each). CDR1 is MNHEY and CDR2 is SMNVEV in the germline V gene (reference sequence). V dropped 3 bases and J dropped 3 bases, with 15 bases sitting between them. The CDR3 totals 15 residues. CDR3 in amino acids: CASSFIGETVYEQYF. CDR3 sequence (DNA): TGTGCCAGCAGTTTTATTGGGGAGACAGTCTACGAGCAGTACTTC.

The chain joins TRBV27 to TRBJ2-7; 8 nucleotides match TRBD1. The CDR3 is made up of 14 amino acids. Germline V CDR1 and CDR2: MNHEY, SMNVEV (reference sequence). The trim removed 5 bases at V and 5 bases at J, leaving 8 bases unmatched. The CDR3 bases are TGTGCCAGCAGTCCCGACAGGGGAGTCAACGAGCAGTACTTC. As protein: CASSPDRGVNEQYF.

The chain links TRBV7-2 to TRBJ2-7, with a weak D call TRBD1 (5 bases). Germline assignment: CDR1 SGHTA and CDR2 FQGNSA. Deletions cut 4 bases from V and 3 bases from J, with 10 bases between. The CDR3 covers 13 residues. CDR3 sequence reads: CASSSGPNYEQYF. The CDR3 coding sequence is TGTGCCAGCAGCTCAGGGCCTAACTACGAGCAGTACTTC.

Concerning this clone itself: At one end the junction does not follow the germline gene, possibly because of a read error. This chain joins TRBV5-1 and TRBJ2-1; 9 positions agree with TRBD2. Germline V gene sequence: CDR1 SGHRS, CDR2 YFSETQ. The CDR3 runs to 15 residues. The CDR3 loop reads CASSLGGRAYNEQFF. CDR3 nucleotide sequence: TGTGCCAGCAGCTTGGGCGGGAGGGCCTACAATGAGCAGTTCTTC. The full variable domain, with the rest looked up from reference TRBV5-1 and TRBJ2-1, is KAGVTQTPRYLIKTRGQQVTLSCSPISGHRSVSWYQQTPGQGLQFLFEYFSETQRNKGNFPGRFSGRQFSNSRSEMNVSTLELGDSALYLCASSLGGRAYNEQFFGPGTRLTVL.

The table lists this clone with a few counts. CDR3 region: CASSPSSGNTIYF. CDR3 nucleotides: TGTGCCAGCAGCCCGAGCTCTGGAAACACCATATATTTT. This rearrangement joins TRBV7-2 to TRBJ1-3; no definite D call. The CDR3 loop spans 13 amino acids. Deletions cut 5 bases from V and 0 bases from J, with 5 bases between. In germline, CDR1 is SGHTA, CDR2 FQGNSA.

The chain is built from TRBV6-5 and TRBJ2-7; 7 bases match TRBD2. The CDR3 sequence is 15 residues long. Germline values: CDR1 MNHEY, CDR2 SVGAGI. V gave up 2 bases and J gave up 2 bases; unmatched junction bases: 6. CDR3 loop: CASSYGASGTYEQYF. The CDR3 DNA reads TGTGCCAGCAGTTACGGCGCTAGCGGAACCTACGAGCAGTACTTC.

This clone was picked up a small number of times. The J gene is TRBJ2-1, the V gene TRBV6-5; 9 bases line up with TRBD2. CDR3 length: 15 amino acids. V trimming: 6 bases; J trimming: 8 bases; junction bases outside the gene matches: 11. Germline V CDR1 and CDR2: MNHEY, SVGAGI. CDR3 in DNA: TGTGCCAGCAGCCTGTTCTCGCGGGGGGGCGATGAGCAGTTCTTC. This encodes CASSLFSRGGDEQFF.

The chain carries TRBV19 and TRBJ2-1; no firm D call. Germline V lookup: CDR1 LNHDA, CDR2 SQIVND (reference sequence). V was pared by 1 base and J by 4 bases, with 2 bases between. The CDR3 spans 12 residues. Here the CDR3 reads CASSIGYNEQFF. The CDR3 bases are TGTGCCAGTAGTATAGGATACAATGAGCAGTTCTTC.

This clone was seen a few times. V is TRBV5-4 and J is TRBJ2-1, with no clear D. In germline, CDR1 is SGHNT, CDR2 YYREEE (reference sequence). The V end lost 3 bases, the J end lost 7 bases, and 14 bases lay between the germline ends. The CDR3 consists of 14 residues. The CDR3 coding sequence is TGTGCCAGCAGCTCAAATCTGGAGTCGAATGAGCAGTTCTTC. It yields the protein CASSSNLESNEQFF. The complete variable domain, with remaining parts taken from reference TRBV5-4 and TRBJ2-1, reads ETGVTQSPTHLIKTRGQQVTLRCSSQSGHNTVSWYQQALGQGPQFIFQYYREEENGRGNFPPRFSGLQFPNYSSELNVNALELDDSALYLCASSSNLESNEQFFGPGTRLTVL.

The V gene is TRBV21-1, the J gene TRBJ1-1; the listed D gene, TRBD1, was not tested against the DNA. TRBV21-1 has pseudogene status. CDR3 length equals 19 residues. The CDR3 DNA reads as TGTGCCAGCAGCAAAGAAGAGGGGGCGCATAGTCCCCAGAACACTGAAGCTTTCTTT. This gives the protein CASSKEEGAHSPQNTEAFF.

The chain links TRBV7-9 to TRBJ1-1; maybe TRBD1 (6 bases). Trimming removed 5 bases at V and 2 bases at J, with 15 bases between. This CDR3 has 15 residues. Per germline, CDR1 SEHNR and CDR2 FQNEAQ (reference sequence). The CDR3 DNA sequence: TGTGCCAGCAGCCCCCCCCAGGGGCTAAACACTGAAGCTTTCTTT. Its translation is CASSPPQGLNTEAFF.

The chain links TRBV28 to TRBJ2-7; TRBD2 is a possible D gene (5 bases). Germline loops: CDR1 MDHEN, CDR2 SYDVKM. V shed 8 bases and J shed 3 bases, with 17 bases lying between them. This CDR3 spans 14 amino acids. DNA of the CDR3: TGTGCCAGCGGCAGAAAGCGGAGAAACTACGAGCAGTACTTC. This gives the protein CASGRKRRNYEQYF.

This clone was recorded once. V usage is TRBV6-5 and J usage is TRBJ1-2, with D perhaps TRBD1 (6 bases). V was cut by 7 bases and J by 8 bases, with 17 bases left in between. Looked up from germline, CDR1 is MNHEY and CDR2 is SVGAGI. The CDR3 is 13 residues long. CDR3 protein: CASNPGTIGGYTF. CDR3 nucleotide sequence: TGTGCCAGCAACCCCGGGACAATTGGCGGCTACACCTTC.

This chain links TRBV6-5 with TRBJ2-1, with unresolved D. CDR3 length: 13 residues. Germline lookup yields CDR1 MNHEY and CDR2 SVGAGI. V shed 6 bases and J shed 4 bases, with 10 bases lying between them. The DNA of the CDR3 is TGTGCCAGCAGGGAACCTCAGTACAATGAGCAGTTCTTC. It specifies CASREPQYNEQFF.

This clone was found a few times. The chain links TRBV7-9 to TRBJ2-5; D is unresolved. The CDR3 is 14 residues long. V lost 5 bases to trimming and J lost 4 bases, with 14 bases between them. Germline CDR1 is SEHNR and CDR2 is FQNEAQ (reference sequence). The CDR3 protein is CASSPKSIGETQYF. CDR3 DNA: TGTGCCAGCAGCCCGAAGTCTATAGGAGAGACCCAGTACTTC.

The CDR3 spells CASSSNRRNTGELFF. In DNA, the CDR3 is TGTGCCAGCAGCTCGAACAGGAGGAACACCGGGGAGCTGTTTTTT. V and J are TRBV11-2 and TRBJ2-2; tentative D call: TRBD1 (5 bases). The V gene lost 4 bases and the J gene lost 1 base, with 10 bases spanning the gap. Germline CDR1 SGHAT, CDR2 FQNNGV. The CDR3 totals 15 residues.

This clone was counted a few times. The rearrangement links TRBV7-9 to TRBJ2-2; tentative D call: TRBD2 (5 bases). The V end was cut by 2 bases, the J end by 7 bases, with 17 bases between. Looked up from germline, CDR1 is SEHNR and CDR2 is FQNEAQ (reference sequence). CDR3 length equals 16 residues. The CDR3 sequence: CASSLQDFGRGGELFF. CDR3 DNA sequence: TGTGCCAGCAGCTTACAGGATTTTGGGAGAGGCGGGGAGCTGTTTTTT.

The V gene is TRBV7-9, the J gene TRBJ2-2; D gene unclear. This CDR3 is 14 amino acids long. Germline V gene data show CDR1 as SEHNR and CDR2 as FQNEAQ (reference sequence). The V end was cut by 3 bases, the J end by 7 bases, with 12 bases between. The DNA for the CDR3 is TGTGCCAGCAGCTTTTCGGACCTCAACGGGGAGCTGTTTTTT. Amino acids: CASSFSDLNGELFF.

This clone is termed medium-sized. This chain joins TRBV9 and TRBJ2-2, with D uncertain. Trimming pared 1 base from V and 8 bases from J, leaving 12 bases between. Germline loops: CDR1 SGDLS, CDR2 YYNGEE. The CDR3 extends over 14 amino acids. This CDR3 reads CASSVIGSAGELFF. CDR3 in DNA: TGTGCCAGCAGCGTAATTGGGTCAGCGGGGGAGCTGTTTTTT.

This chain connects TRBV27 to TRBJ2-2, with D perhaps matching TRBD1 (6 bases). The CDR3 covers 13 residues. Germline CDR1 and CDR2: MNHEY and SMNVEV (reference sequence). V was clipped by 8 bases and J by 3 bases, with 10 bases between them. The CDR3 nucleotides are TGTGCCAGCGGGGACACCTACACCGGGGAGCTGTTTTTT. It codes for CASGDTYTGELFF.

This clone came up a few times. The rearrangement links TRBV6-4 to TRBJ2-1, with 9 bases lining up with TRBD2. Germline values: CDR1 MRHNA, CDR2 SNTAGT. There are 15 residues in the CDR3. Unmatched junction bases numbered 7, after V lost 0 bases and J lost 10 bases. CDR3 sequence reads: CASSDSAGGPGEQFF. The CDR3 coding sequence is TGTGCCAGCAGTGACTCGGCGGGGGGGCCAGGAGAGCAGTTCTTC.

In its sample, this clone was seen a few times. This sequence joins TRBV5-1 and TRBJ2-1; 7 positions match TRBD1. The CDR3 runs 16 residues. The V gene end was trimmed by 4 bases and the J gene end by 3 bases; junction bases not matched to a gene: 10. From germline, CDR1 is SGHRS and CDR2 YFSETQ. CDR3 bases: TGCGCCAGCAGCCCCCCCGGGACAGCCGGCTACAATGAGCAGTTCTTC. It yields the protein CASSPPGTAGYNEQFF. The variable domain in full, completed from reference TRBV5-1 and TRBJ2-1, reads KAGVTQTPRYLIKTRGQQVTLSCSPISGHRSVSWYQQTPGQGLQFLFEYFSETQRNKGNFPGRFSGRQFSNSRSEMNVSTLELGDSALYLCASSPPGTAGYNEQFFGPGTRLTVL.